The 12 T cell receptor beta chains listed next were all sequenced from one sample in a study of T cell responses to AZD1222 COVID-19 vaccine. The table came from immunoSEQ multiplex PCR; TCRdb's copy has only in-frame clones and leaves some out. The profile shows under 150,000 clones, approximately 91% of them singletons. The input for sequencing was peripheral blood, taken 28 days after the second AZD1222 dose. These receptors were obtained from an adult who received the AZD1222 COVID-19 vaccine.

The genes are TRBV6-1 and TRBJ2-4; TRBD2 agrees at 9 bases. Germline CDR1 MNHNS, CDR2 SASEGT. With 3 bases clipped from V and 0 bases from J, the junction kept 9 bases outside the gene matches. The CDR3 covers 18 residues. CDR3: CASSELVAGALAKNIQYF. The CDR3 coding sequence is TGTGCCAGCAGTGAGTTAGTAGCGGGGGCCCTAGCCAAAAACATTCAGTACTTC.

The chain combines TRBV3-1 (or the pseudogene TRBV3-2) with TRBJ1-6; 7 bases align to TRBD1. V gave up 3 bases and J gave up 10 bases; unmatched junction bases: 6. The germline CDR1 and CDR2 sequences are LGHDT and YNNKEL (reference sequence). This CDR3 is built from 14 residues. CDR3 region: CASSHGQVNSPLHF. The DNA for the CDR3 is TGTGCCAGCAGCCACGGACAGGTCAACTCACCCCTCCACTTT.

As concerns this clone: The same CDR3 arises from other DNA sequences in this sample as well. The V gene is TRBV18, the J gene TRBJ2-1; 14 bases line up with TRBD2. The CDR3 loop spans 16 amino acids. V lost 3 bases and J lost 7; bases outside the gene matches: 5. The V gene's germline CDR1 is KGHSH and CDR2 LQKENI. The CDR3 loop is CASSPGLAGGGNEQFF. Written as DNA, the CDR3 is TGTGCCAGCTCACCCGGACTAGCGGGAGGAGGAAATGAGCAGTTCTTC.

This sequence joins TRBV19 and TRBJ2-3; D gene uncertain. Germline V lookup: CDR1 LNHDA, CDR2 SQIVND (reference sequence). The CDR3 length is 14 residues. The V end lost 4 bases, the J end lost 3 bases, and 11 bases lay between the germline ends. CDR3: CASSTLEGTDTQYF. CDR3 nucleotide sequence: TGTGCCAGTAGTACCTTGGAAGGGACAGATACGCAGTATTTT.

CDR3 amino acids: CASSREFGNQPQHF. In DNA, the CDR3 is TGTGCCAGCAGTCGAGAGTTCGGCAATCAGCCCCAGCATTTT. The chain is built from TRBV6-5 and TRBJ1-5; D is undetermined. CDR3 length: 14 amino acids. Deletions cut 5 bases from V and 2 bases from J, with 10 bases between. Looked up from germline, CDR1 is MNHEY and CDR2 is SVGAGI.

This clone was detected only a few times. This chain links TRBV9 with TRBJ2-7, with D maybe TRBD1 (6 bases). CDR1 is SGDLS and CDR2 is YYNGEE in the germline V gene. The CDR3 totals 14 residues. The V end lost 4 bases, the J end lost 5 bases, and 16 bases lay between the germline ends. The CDR3 reads CASSPGRGRNEQYF. The CDR3 DNA is TGTGCCAGCAGCCCAGGCAGGGGTAGGAACGAGCAGTACTTC.

The rearrangement links TRBV11-2 to TRBJ2-5; perhaps TRBD2 as D (6 bases). From germline, CDR1 is SGHAT and CDR2 FQNNGV. Between the trimmed V and J ends, which lost 0 bases and 4 bases, there was a span of 15 bases. The CDR3 is 16 residues long. The chain's CDR3 is CASSLDLGRERETQYF. CDR3 nucleotide sequence: TGTGCCAGCAGCTTAGATCTCGGGCGGGAAAGAGAGACCCAGTACTTC.

Details on this clone: The same CDR3 is also encoded by other DNA sequences in this sample. The gene calls are TRBV12-3 or TRBV12-4 and TRBJ2-7; no clear D gene. The CDR3 consists of 11 residues. The V and J ends lost 3 bases and 4 bases respectively, with 4 bases between them. In DNA, the CDR3 is TGTGCCAGCAGTTTTGGGTACGAGCAGTACTTC. It codes for CASSFGYEQYF.

The genes are TRBV6-5 and TRBJ2-2; D tentatively reads TRBD1 or TRBD2 (5 bases each). V was clipped by 7 bases and J by 4 bases, with 16 bases between them. Germline assignment: CDR1 MNHEY and CDR2 SVGAGI. The CDR3 sequence is 15 residues long. For the CDR3, the DNA is TGTGCCAGCACTTCTCTCGGGGCTGGCACCGGGGAGCTGTTTTTT. The encoded protein is CASTSLGAGTGELFF.

The chain combines TRBV10-1 with TRBJ2-5; 9 bases fit TRBD1. The CDR3 is 15 amino acids. With V trimmed by 2 bases and J by 5 bases, 6 bases remained unmatched. Germline lookup yields CDR1 WNHNN and CDR2 SYGVQD (reference sequence). The CDR3 sequence: CASSEGTGRSETQYF. Written as DNA, the CDR3 is TGCGCCAGCAGTGAGGGGACAGGGAGGTCGGAGACCCAGTACTTC.

V is TRBV19 and J is TRBJ2-7; possibly TRBD1 for D (7 bases). The germline CDR1 and CDR2 sequences are LNHDA and SQIVND (reference sequence). The CDR3 runs to 14 residues. Trimming removed 5 bases from V and 7 bases from J, with 18 bases in between. The CDR3 here is CASSLRRAGGEQYF. The DNA of the CDR3 is TGTGCCAGTAGTCTCCGGAGGGCAGGGGGTGAGCAGTACTTC.

The chain couples TRBV7-4 to TRBJ1-5; TRBD1 might be the D (5 bases). The CDR3 extends over 20 amino acids. Germline V lookup: CDR1 SGHVT, CDR2 SQSDAQ. Trimming cost V 5 bases and J 1 base, with 27 bases left between them. CDR3 sequence (DNA): TGTGCCAGCAGCCCGGTGCGGGTGCGAGATCGGGGGGAAAGCAATCAGCCCCAGCATTTT. It encodes CASSPVRVRDRGESNQPQHF.